These 3 T cell receptor beta chains were sequenced from one sample in a study of blood T cells in healthy people across ages. Primers used in a second PCR of about 6 to 12 cycles were a sample-barcoded 5' primer and a J-beta primer mix. TCRdb redid the calling of the 5' RACE reads with MiXCR, one entry per CDR3 protein. The table lists roughly 930,000 distinct CDR3 sequences, roughly 52% of them singletons. Sequenced: blood. All receptors come from a man aged 25 to 40 in good health.

V is TRBV4-1 and J is TRBJ1-6, with D maybe TRBD1 (5 bases). The germline gives CDR1 MGHRA, CDR2 YSYEKL. V dropped 0 bases and J dropped 9 bases, with 15 bases sitting between them. CDR3 length equals 16 residues. For the CDR3, the DNA is TGCGCCAGCAGCCAAGAGGGGGTACAGGCGGGTTCACCCCTCCACTTT. Its protein is CASSQEGVQAGSPLHF.

This clonotype was counted at least ten times. V and J are TRBV5-1 and TRBJ2-3, with unresolved D. The CDR3 loop spans 15 amino acids. Between the trimmed V and J ends, which lost 6 bases and 4 bases, there was a span of 18 bases. Germline lookup yields CDR1 SGHRS and CDR2 YFSETQ. The CDR3, as DNA: TGCGCCAGCAACTCGGGCTACTCGATCGCAGATACGCAGTATTTT. Its translation: CASNSGYSIADTQYF.

The rearrangement uses TRBV5-4 and TRBJ1-2; 8 bases are a match to TRBD1. The CDR3 loop spans 14 amino acids. Trimming cost V 2 bases and J 5 bases; bases outside gene matches: 5. Germline CDR1 is SGHNT and CDR2 is YYREEE (reference sequence). The CDR3 is CASSFTGGGYGYTF. CDR3 nucleotide sequence: TGTGCCAGCAGCTTTACAGGGGGAGGGTATGGCTACACCTTC. The whole variable domain, remainder taken from reference TRBV5-4 and TRBJ1-2, is ETGVTQSPTHLIKTRGQQVTLRCSSQSGHNTVSWYQQALGQGPQFIFQYYREEENGRGNFPPRFSGLQFPNYSSELNVNALELDDSALYLCASSFTGGGYGYTFGSGTRLTVV.